This T cell receptor beta chain was profiled in a study of T cells in localized non-small cell lung cancer. Regarding the study as a whole: Highest T cell clonality was seen in uninvolved adjacent lung, surpassing that measured in tumor.

A note on this clone: Its antigen is currently unknown.

This table comes from immunoSEQ multiplex PCR, and its TCRdb copy is limited to in-frame clones, with some not included. This sample has about 41,000 clones, with around 83% found just once. This CDR3 region has 16 residues. The germline gives CDR1 SGHTA, CDR2 FQGNSA. Trimming shortened V by 0 bases and J by 0 bases, and 9 bases separated the two germline ends. The sequence came from a man aged 35-69 years with stage II lung adenocarcinoma. The starting material was PBMCs, obtained before any cancer treatment. The rearrangement joins TRBV7-2 to TRBJ1-3; weak D call: TRBD1 (5 bases). The CDR3 loop is CASSLAGASSGNTIYF. CDR3 nucleotides: TGTGCCAGCAGCTTAGCAGGGGCCAGCTCTGGAAACACCATATATTTT.